Following are 11 T cell receptor beta chains from one sample sequenced in a study of T cell responses to AZD1222 COVID-19 vaccine. Repertoires were generated with immunoSEQ multiplex PCR, while TCRdb's copy carries only in-frame clones and drops some. Of some 140,000 clones in the sample, approximately 90% are singletons; the top ten hold under 2%. Material: peripheral blood, obtained on day 0 of AZD1222 vaccination. All receptors come from an adult in good health.

CDR3 loop: CASSFDRFNEKLFF. The CDR3 DNA sequence: TGTGCCAGCAGCTTTGACAGATTTAATGAAAAACTGTTTTTT. The V and J genes are TRBV7-9 and TRBJ1-4, with a weak D call TRBD1 (5 bases). CDR1 is SEHNR and CDR2 is FQNEAQ in the germline V gene (reference sequence). The CDR3 loop spans 14 amino acids. Deletions cut 3 bases from V and 4 bases from J, with 9 bases between.

The gene calls are TRBV19 and TRBJ1-1; D not resolved. This CDR3 spans 12 amino acids. Germline V lookup: CDR1 LNHDA, CDR2 SQIVND (reference sequence). The V end was cut by 8 bases, the J end by 4 bases, with 11 bases between. DNA of the CDR3: TGTGCCAGTGCTCCATCCCCCACTGAAGCTTTCTTT. Protein sequence: CASAPSPTEAFF.

The rearrangement joins TRBV28 to TRBJ1-4; perhaps TRBD1 as D (5 bases). This CDR3 is 16 amino acids long. CDR1 MDHEN and CDR2 SYDVKM come from the germline V gene. V lost 4 bases and J lost 3, with 15 bases in between. CDR3 coding DNA: TGTGCCAGCAGTTCGGGGGGAGAGTTGGCTAATGAAAAACTGTTTTTT. Protein sequence: CASSSGGELANEKLFF.

DNA for the CDR3: TGTGCCAGCAGCCAAGATCTTATTGAGGGGACAGGGACCTATGGCTACACCTTC. It yields the protein CASSQDLIEGTGTYGYTF. The V and J genes are TRBV3-1 (or the pseudogene TRBV3-2) and TRBJ1-2, with TRBD1 identical over 9 bases. Looked up from germline, CDR1 is LGHDT and CDR2 is YNNKEL (reference sequence). With 0 bases clipped from V and 4 bases from J, the junction kept 12 bases outside the gene matches. The length of the CDR3 is 18 residues.

V usage is TRBV7-9 and J usage is TRBJ2-2; possible D gene TRBD2, 6 bases. The CDR3 is made up of 16 amino acids. V was clipped by 6 bases and J by 2 bases, with 16 bases between them. The V gene's germline CDR1 is SEHNR and CDR2 FQNEAQ (reference sequence). CDR3 sequence (DNA): TGTGCCAGCAGATCAGGCGGGGCCCGTAACACCGGGGAGCTGTTTTTT. Encoded protein: CASRSGGARNTGELFF. Together with reference TRBV7-9 and TRBJ2-2, the CDR3 gives the full variable domain: DTGVSQNPRHKITKRGQNVTFRCDPISEHNRLYWYRQTLGQGPEFLTYFQNEAQLEKSRLLSDRFSAERPKGSFSTLEIQRTEQGDSAMYLCASRSGGARNTGELFFGEGSRLTVL.

This clone has only one observation. The genes are TRBV5-1 and TRBJ1-1; tentative D call: TRBD1 (6 bases). Looked up from germline, CDR1 is SGHRS and CDR2 is YFSETQ. The CDR3 has 13 amino acids. Trimming left V 3 bases short and J 2 bases short, with 8 bases between. The CDR3 reads CASSSGANTEAFF. CDR3 coding DNA: TGCGCCAGCAGCTCGGGGGCAAACACTGAAGCTTTCTTT. Full variable domain (rest looked up from reference TRBV5-1 and TRBJ1-1): KAGVTQTPRYLIKTRGQQVTLSCSPISGHRSVSWYQQTPGQGLQFLFEYFSETQRNKGNFPGRFSGRQFSNSRSEMNVSTLELGDSALYLCASSSGANTEAFFGQGTRLTVV.

The chain joins TRBV2 to TRBJ1-3; D gene unclear. The CDR3 is 14 residues long. V was shortened by 4 bases and J by 0 bases, with 7 bases between the two germline ends. Germline CDR1 reads SNHLY; CDR2 reads FYNNEI. The CDR3 coding sequence is TGTGCCAGCAGTGTTCAGGTCTCTGGAAACACCATATATTTT. This sequence encodes CASSVQVSGNTIYF.

This CDR3 is CASSLDPASGELFF. The DNA of the CDR3 is TGTGCCAGCAGCTTAGACCCAGCAAGCGGGGAGCTGTTTTTT. The chain couples TRBV7-3 to TRBJ2-2; no reliable D call. Between the trimmed V and J ends, which lost 2 bases and 7 bases, there was a span of 11 bases. This CDR3 has 14 residues. Germline V CDR1 and CDR2: SGHTA, FQGTGA.

The gene calls are TRBV4-2 and TRBJ2-1; 9 nucleotides match TRBD2. Trimming removed 0 bases from V and 5 bases from J; junction bases left unmatched: 8. The CDR3 contains 17 residues. From germline, CDR1 is LGHNA and CDR2 YNFKEQ. This chain's CDR3 is CASSQEGTSWRDNEQFF. The CDR3, as DNA: TGTGCCAGCAGCCAAGAGGGGACTAGCTGGAGGGACAATGAGCAGTTCTTC.

This clone was observed once. This chain uses TRBV10-1 with TRBJ2-7, with 10 bases matching TRBD2. Germline lookup yields CDR1 WNHNN and CDR2 SYGVQD (reference sequence). The CDR3 length is 17 residues. Trimming at V came to 5 bases and at J to 3 bases, leaving 13 bases not matched to a gene. The CDR3, as DNA: TGCGCCAGCAGTAAGGCCAGCGGGGGGGCATCTTGCTACGAGCAGTACTTC. Translation: CASSKASGGASCYEQYF.

This clone was seen only once. This chain joins TRBV6-1 and TRBJ2-1, with 12 bases identical to TRBD1. Germline CDR1 is MNHNS and CDR2 is SASEGT. This CDR3 has 16 residues. V lost 3 bases and J lost 2; bases outside the gene matches: 2. CDR3 sequence reads: CASSEGTGGPYNEQFF. Written as DNA, the CDR3 is TGTGCCAGCAGTGAGGGGACAGGGGGCCCCTACAATGAGCAGTTCTTC.